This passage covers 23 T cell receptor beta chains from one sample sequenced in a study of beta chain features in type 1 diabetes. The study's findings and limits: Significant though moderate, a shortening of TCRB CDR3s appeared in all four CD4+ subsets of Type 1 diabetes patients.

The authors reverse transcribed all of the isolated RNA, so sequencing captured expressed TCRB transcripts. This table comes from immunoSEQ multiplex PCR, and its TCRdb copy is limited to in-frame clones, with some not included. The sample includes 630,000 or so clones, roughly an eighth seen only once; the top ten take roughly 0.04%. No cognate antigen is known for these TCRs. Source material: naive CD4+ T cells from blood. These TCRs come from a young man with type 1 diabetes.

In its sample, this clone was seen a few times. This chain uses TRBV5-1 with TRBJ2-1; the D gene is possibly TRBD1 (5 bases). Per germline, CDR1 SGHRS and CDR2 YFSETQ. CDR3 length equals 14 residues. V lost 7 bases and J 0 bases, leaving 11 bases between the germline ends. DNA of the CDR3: TGCGCCAGCGGGGCGGAAAGCTCCTACAATGAGCAGTTCTTC. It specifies CASGAESSYNEQFF.

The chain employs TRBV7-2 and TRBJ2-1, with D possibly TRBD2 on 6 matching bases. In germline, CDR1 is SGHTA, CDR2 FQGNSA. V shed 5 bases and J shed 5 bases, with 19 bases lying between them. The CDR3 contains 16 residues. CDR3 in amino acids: CASSERGGDFHNEQFF. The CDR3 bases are TGTGCCAGCAGCGAACGGGGCGGGGACTTCCACAATGAGCAGTTCTTC. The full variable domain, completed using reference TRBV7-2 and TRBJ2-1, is GAGVSQSPSNKVTEKGKDVELRCDPISGHTALYWYRQSLGQGLEFLIYFQGNSAPDKSGLPSDRFSAERTGGSVSTLTIQRTQQEDSAVYLCASSERGGDFHNEQFFGPGTRLTVL.

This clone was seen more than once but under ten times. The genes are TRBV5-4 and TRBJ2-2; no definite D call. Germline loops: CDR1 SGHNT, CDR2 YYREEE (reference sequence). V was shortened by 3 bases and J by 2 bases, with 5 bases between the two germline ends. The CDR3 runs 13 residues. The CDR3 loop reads CASSSYNTGELFF. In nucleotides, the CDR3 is TGTGCCAGCAGCTCCTATAACACCGGGGAGCTGTTTTTT.

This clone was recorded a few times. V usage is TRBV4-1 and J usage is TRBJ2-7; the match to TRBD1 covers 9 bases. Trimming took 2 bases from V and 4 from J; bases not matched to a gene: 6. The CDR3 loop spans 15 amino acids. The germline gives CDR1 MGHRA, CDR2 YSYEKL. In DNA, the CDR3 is TGCGCCAGCAGCCAACCTGGGACAGGGAAGTACGAGCAGTACTTC. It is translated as CASSQPGTGKYEQYF.

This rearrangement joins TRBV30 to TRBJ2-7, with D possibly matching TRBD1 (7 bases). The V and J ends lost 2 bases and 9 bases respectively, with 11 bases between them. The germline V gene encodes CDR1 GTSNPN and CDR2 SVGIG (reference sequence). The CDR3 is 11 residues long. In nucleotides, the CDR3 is TGTGCCTGGAGTCCCCAGGGGGGGCAGTACTTC. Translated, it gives CAWSPQGGQYF.

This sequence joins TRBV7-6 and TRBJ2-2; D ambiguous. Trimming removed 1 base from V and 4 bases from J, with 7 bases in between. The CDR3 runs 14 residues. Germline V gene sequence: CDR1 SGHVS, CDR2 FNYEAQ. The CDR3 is CASSLEPSTGELFF. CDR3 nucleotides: TGTGCCAGCAGCTTAGAACCTAGCACCGGGGAGCTGTTTTTT.

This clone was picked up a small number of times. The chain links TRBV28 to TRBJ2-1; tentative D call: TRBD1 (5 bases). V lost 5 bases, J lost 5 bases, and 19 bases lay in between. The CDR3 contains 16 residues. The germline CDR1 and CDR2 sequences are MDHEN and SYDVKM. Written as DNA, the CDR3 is TGTGCCAGCAGTCCCACCCCCTGGGGCAGGGACAATGAGCAGTTCTTC. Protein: CASSPTPWGRDNEQFF.

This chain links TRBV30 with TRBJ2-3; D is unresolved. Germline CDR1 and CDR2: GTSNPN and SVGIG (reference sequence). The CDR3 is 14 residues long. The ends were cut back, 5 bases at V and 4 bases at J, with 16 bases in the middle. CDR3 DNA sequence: TGTGCCTGGGACCTTGGGTCTTCGGCAGATACGCAGTATTTT. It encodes CAWDLGSSADTQYF.

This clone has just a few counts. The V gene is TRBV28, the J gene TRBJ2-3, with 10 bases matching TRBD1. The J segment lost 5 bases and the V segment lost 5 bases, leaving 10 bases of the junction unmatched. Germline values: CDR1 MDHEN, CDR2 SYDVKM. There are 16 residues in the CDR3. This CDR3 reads CASSPLDRGLIDTQYF. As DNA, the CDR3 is TGTGCCAGCAGTCCACTCGACAGGGGGCTAATAGATACGCAGTATTTT. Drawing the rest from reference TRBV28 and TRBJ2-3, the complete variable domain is DVKVTQSSRYLVKRTGEKVFLECVQDMDHENMFWYRQDPGLGLRLIYFSYDVKMKEKGDIPEGYSVSREKKERFSLILESASTNQTSMYLCASSPLDRGLIDTQYFGPGTRLTVL.

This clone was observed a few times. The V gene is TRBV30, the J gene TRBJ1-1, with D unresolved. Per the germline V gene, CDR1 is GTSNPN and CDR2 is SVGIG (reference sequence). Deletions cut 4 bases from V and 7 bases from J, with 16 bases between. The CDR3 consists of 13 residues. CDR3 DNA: TGTGCCTGGACCTTGGGGAGCGTGGTTGAAGCTTTCTTT. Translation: CAWTLGSVVEAFF.

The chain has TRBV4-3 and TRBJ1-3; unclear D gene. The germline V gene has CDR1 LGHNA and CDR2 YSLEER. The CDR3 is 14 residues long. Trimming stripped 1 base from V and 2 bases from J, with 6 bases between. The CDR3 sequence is CASSQATAGNTIYF. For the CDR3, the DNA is TGCGCCAGCAGCCAAGCCACGGCTGGAAACACCATATATTTT.

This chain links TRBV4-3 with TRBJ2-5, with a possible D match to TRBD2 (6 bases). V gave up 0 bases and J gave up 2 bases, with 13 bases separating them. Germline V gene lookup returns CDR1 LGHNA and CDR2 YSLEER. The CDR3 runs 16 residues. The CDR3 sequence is CASSQDPGVRQETQYF. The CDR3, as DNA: TGCGCCAGCAGCCAAGATCCGGGGGTTCGGCAAGAGACCCAGTACTTC.

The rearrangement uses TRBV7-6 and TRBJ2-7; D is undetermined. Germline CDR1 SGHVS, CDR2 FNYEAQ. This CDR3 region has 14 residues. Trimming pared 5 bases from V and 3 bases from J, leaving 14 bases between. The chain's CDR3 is CASSPTVSRYEQYF. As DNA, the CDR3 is TGTGCCAGCAGCCCCACAGTTTCACGCTACGAGCAGTACTTC.

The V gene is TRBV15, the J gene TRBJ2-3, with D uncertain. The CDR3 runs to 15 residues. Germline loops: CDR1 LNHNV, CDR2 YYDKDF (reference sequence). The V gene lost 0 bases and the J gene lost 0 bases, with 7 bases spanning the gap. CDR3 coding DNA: TGTGCCACCAGCAGAGACACGTCTAGCACAGATACGCAGTATTTT. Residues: CATSRDTSSTDTQYF.

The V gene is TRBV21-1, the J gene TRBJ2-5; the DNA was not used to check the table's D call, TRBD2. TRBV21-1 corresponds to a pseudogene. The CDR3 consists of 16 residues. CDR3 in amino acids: CASGPGLAGVYETQYF. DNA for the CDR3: TGTGCCAGCGGCCCGGGACTAGCGGGAGTGTATGAGACCCAGTACTTC.

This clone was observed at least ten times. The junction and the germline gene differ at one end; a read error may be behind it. CDR3 DNA: TGTCCCGTTGATGGCTACACCTTC. It is translated as CPVDGYTF. V gene TRBV23-1 combines with J gene TRBJ1-2; D gene ambiguous. TRBV23-1 counts as an open reading frame of uncertain function. This CDR3 is 8 amino acids long.

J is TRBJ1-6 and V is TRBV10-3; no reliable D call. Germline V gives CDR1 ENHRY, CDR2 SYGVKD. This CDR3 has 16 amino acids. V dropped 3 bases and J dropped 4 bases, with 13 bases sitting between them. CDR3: CAISDPYRRYNSPLHF. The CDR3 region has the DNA TGTGCCATCAGTGATCCTTACCGCAGGTATAATTCACCCCTCCACTTT.

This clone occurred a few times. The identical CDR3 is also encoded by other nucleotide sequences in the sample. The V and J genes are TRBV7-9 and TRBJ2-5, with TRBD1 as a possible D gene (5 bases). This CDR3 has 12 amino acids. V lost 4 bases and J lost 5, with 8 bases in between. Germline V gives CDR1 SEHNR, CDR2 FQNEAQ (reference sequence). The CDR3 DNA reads TGTGCCAGCAGCTCAGGGTGGGAGACCCAGTACTTC. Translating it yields CASSSGWETQYF.

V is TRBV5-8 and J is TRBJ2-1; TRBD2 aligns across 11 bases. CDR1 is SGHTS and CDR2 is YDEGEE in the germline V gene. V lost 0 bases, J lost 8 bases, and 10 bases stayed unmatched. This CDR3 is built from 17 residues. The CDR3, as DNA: TGTGCCAGCAGCTTGGAGTTTCTAGCGGGAGGCGCCTATGAGCAGTTCTTC. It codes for CASSLEFLAGGAYEQFF. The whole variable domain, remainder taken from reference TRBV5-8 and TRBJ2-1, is EAGVTQSPTHLIKTRGQQATLRCSPISGHTSVYWYQQALGLGLQFLLWYDEGEERNRGNFPPRFSGRQFPNYSSELNVNALELEDSALYLCASSLEFLAGGAYEQFFGPGTRLTVL.

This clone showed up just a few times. The CDR3 coding sequence is TGCAGCGTTTCCGGCGGAGAGAACACTGAAGCTTTCTTT. Translated: CSVSGGENTEAFF. The rearrangement uses TRBV29-1 and TRBJ1-1; D call uncertain. Germline CDR1 is SQVTM and CDR2 is ANQGSEA. The CDR3 extends over 13 amino acids. Trimming left V 5 bases short and J 1 base short, with 11 bases between.

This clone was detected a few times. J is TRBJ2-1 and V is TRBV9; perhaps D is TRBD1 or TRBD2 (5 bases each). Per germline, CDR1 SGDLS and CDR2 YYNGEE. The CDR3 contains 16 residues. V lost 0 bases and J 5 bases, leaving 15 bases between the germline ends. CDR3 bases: TGTGCCAGCAGCGTAGATTGGGGGATATCCAACAATGAGCAGTTCTTC. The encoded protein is CASSVDWGISNNEQFF.

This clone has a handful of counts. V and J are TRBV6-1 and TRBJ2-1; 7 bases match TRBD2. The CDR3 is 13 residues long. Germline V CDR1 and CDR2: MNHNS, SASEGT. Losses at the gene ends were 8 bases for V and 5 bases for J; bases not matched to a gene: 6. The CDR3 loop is CASGRTRDNEQFF. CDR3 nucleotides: TGTGCCAGCGGTAGGACTAGGGACAATGAGCAGTTCTTC.

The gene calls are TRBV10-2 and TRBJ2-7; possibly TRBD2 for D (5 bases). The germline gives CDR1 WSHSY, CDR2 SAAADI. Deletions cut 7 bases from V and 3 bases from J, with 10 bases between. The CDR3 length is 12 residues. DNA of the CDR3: TGCGCCAGCAAGTACCGGGACTACGAGCAGTACTTC. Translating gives CASKYRDYEQYF.